The present TCR beta chain was sequenced within a study of shared clonotypes between healthy human individuals. The germline V gene encodes CDR1 WNHNN and CDR2 SYGVQD (reference sequence). V dropped 6 bases and J dropped 2 bases, with 11 bases sitting between them. The CDR3 is made up of 13 amino acids. The study ran the assay at deep level. Measured with immunoSEQ multiplex PCR; TCRdb has only the in-frame clones, and not every one. The sample has 450,000 to 500,000 clones; more than 75% are singletons. This chain connects TRBV10-1 to TRBJ2-7; weak D call: TRBD2 (5 bases). The source of this sequence is a middle-aged woman in good health. Some clones in this sample may be carry-over from other donors' samples. Sample: PBMCs. The CDR3 nucleotides are TGCGCCAGCAGCCCGGGAAGAACCTACGAGCAGTACTTC. Residues: CASSPGRTYEQYF.